Below are 14 T cell receptor beta chains sequenced from a single sample in a study of T cell repertoires in cytomegalovirus infection. These receptors lack a known antigen. One entry per CDR3 protein, called by TCRdb with MiXCR from the reads. The data hold roughly 990,000 distinct CDR3 sequences, with approximately 33% observed a single time. The sample was cultured CD8+ T cells from PBMCs, taken from culture after CMV antigen stimulation. Receptor source: a human donor in good health (CMV status not recorded). Some clones in this sample may be carry-over from other donors' samples.

The rearrangement links TRBV19 to TRBJ1-2; D might be TRBD1 (6 bases). The V and J ends lost 3 bases and 3 bases respectively, with 11 bases between them. The CDR3 sequence is 14 residues long. Per germline, CDR1 LNHDA and CDR2 SQIVND (reference sequence). This chain's CDR3 is CASSIWGLDYGYTF. CDR3 sequence (DNA): TGTGCCAGTAGTATTTGGGGGCTCGACTATGGCTACACCTTC.

The chain carries TRBV19 and TRBJ1-2, with D unresolved. Trimming removed 9 bases from V and 1 base from J, with 18 bases in between. The CDR3 is made up of 15 amino acids. Per germline, CDR1 LNHDA and CDR2 SQIVND (reference sequence). The CDR3 loop reads CASSEVLVDNYGYTF. The CDR3 DNA is TGTGCCAGCAGCGAAGTCCTGGTAGATAACTATGGCTACACCTTC.

The DNA for the CDR3 is TGCAGCGTTGAAGAAATGGGGCCTGAGCAGGGTTCGTACTATAACTATGGCTACACCTTC. It yields the protein CSVEEMGPEQGSYYNYGYTF. This rearrangement joins TRBV29-1 to TRBJ1-2; possible D gene TRBD1, 5 bases. The CDR3 extends over 20 amino acids. Germline V CDR1 and CDR2: SQVTM, ANQGSEA. Trimming removed 0 bases at V and 1 base at J, with 27 bases between. Filled out from reference TRBV29-1 and TRBJ1-2, the complete variable domain reads SAVISQKPSRDICQRGTSLTIQCQVDSQVTMMFWYRQQPGQSLTLIATANQGSEATYESGFVIDKFPISRPNLTFSTLTVSNMSPEDSSIYLCSVEEMGPEQGSYYNYGYTFGSGTRLTVV.

This clonotype was counted between two and nine times. The chain combines TRBV12-3 or TRBV12-4 with TRBJ1-1; the match to TRBD1 covers 7 bases. The CDR3 length is 17 residues. The junction had 10 bases not matched to a gene; V was cut back by 3 bases and J by 0 bases. The CDR3 coding sequence is TGTGCCAGCAGTTTTATCGGACAGGTCTCCTTGAACACTGAAGCTTTCTTT. Its translation is CASSFIGQVSLNTEAFF.

V is TRBV6-6 and J is TRBJ1-6, with D tentatively TRBD1 (6 bases). Germline V CDR1 and CDR2: MNHNY, SVGAGI (reference sequence). Trimming shortened V by 0 bases and J by 10 bases, and 19 bases separated the two germline ends. This CDR3 is 17 amino acids long. The CDR3 reads CASSYSFRTARGSPLHF. CDR3 nucleotide sequence: TGTGCCAGCAGTTACTCTTTCCGGACTGCCAGGGGATCACCCCTCCACTTT.

This clonotype was observed many times. V is TRBV12-3 or TRBV12-4 and J is TRBJ2-3, with D maybe TRBD2 (6 bases). Trimming removed 1 base at V and 3 bases at J, with 8 bases between. The CDR3 has 14 amino acids. As DNA, the CDR3 is TGTGCCAGCAGTTTAGGCGGACTAACAGATACGCAGTATTTT. It encodes CASSLGGLTDTQYF.

J is TRBJ2-1 and V is TRBV7-7; D gene uncertain. This CDR3 has 23 amino acids. CDR1 is SSHAT, CDR2 FNYEAQ, per germline (reference sequence). The CDR3 sequence is CANSLIAVEIGPQNRWDYNEQFF. CDR3 nucleotide sequence: TGTGCTAACAGTCTAATCGCAGTCGAGATAGGACCACAAAACCGTTGGGATTACAATGAGCAGTTCTTC.

V usage is TRBV2 and J usage is TRBJ2-5, with TRBD1 matching 7 bases. The germline gives CDR1 SNHLY, CDR2 FYNNEI. Trimming took 0 bases from V and 2 from J; bases not matched to a gene: 15. The CDR3 is made up of 19 amino acids. The CDR3 reads CASSEAEDSYNRGQETQYF. The DNA of the CDR3 is TGTGCCAGCAGTGAAGCGGAAGACAGTTACAACAGGGGACAAGAGACCCAGTACTTC.

The chain employs TRBV6-5 and TRBJ1-4; possibly TRBD1 for D (6 bases). Trimming stripped 6 bases from V and 8 bases from J, with 19 bases between. From germline, CDR1 is MNHEY and CDR2 SVGAGI. The CDR3 consists of 15 residues. CDR3 in amino acids: CASSPTGQFREKLFF. For the CDR3, the DNA is TGTGCCAGCAGCCCGACGGGACAATTTAGGGAAAAACTGTTTTTT.

This rearrangement joins TRBV4-1 to TRBJ2-1; either TRBD1 or TRBD2 may supply D (6 bases each). V was shortened by 6 bases and J by 8 bases, with 17 bases between the two germline ends. Germline V CDR1 and CDR2: MGHRA, YSYEKL. CDR3 size: 14 residues. The chain's CDR3 is CASRPVGGSDEQFF. The CDR3, as DNA: TGCGCCAGCAGACCTGTAGGGGGGTCCGATGAGCAGTTCTTC.

V gene TRBV7-4 combines with J gene TRBJ1-4, with a weak D call TRBD1 (6 bases). Germline CDR1 reads SGHVT; CDR2 reads SQSDAQ. The CDR3 is 14 residues long. V was clipped by 6 bases and J by 5 bases, with 13 bases between them. CDR3 sequence (DNA): TGTGCCAGCAGTCCCGGGACACAAAATGAAAAACTGTTTTTT. It codes for CASSPGTQNEKLFF.

The chain is built from TRBV9 and TRBJ1-2; no clear D gene. The length of the CDR3 is 12 residues. Trimming stripped 5 bases from V and 0 bases from J, with 5 bases between. The V gene's germline CDR1 is SGDLS and CDR2 YYNGEE. Here the CDR3 DNA reads TGTGCCAGCAGGTCTGCTAACTATGGCTACACCTTC. Amino acid sequence: CASRSANYGYTF.

The rearrangement links TRBV19 to TRBJ1-2, with TRBD1 as a possible D gene (5 bases). CDR3 length: 14 residues. Per the germline V gene, CDR1 is LNHDA and CDR2 is SQIVND (reference sequence). V lost 9 bases to trimming and J lost 6 bases, with 20 bases between them. The CDR3 nucleotides read TGTGCCAGCCTCGAGGTCGGGGGTTCCAATGGCTACACCTTC. It codes for CASLEVGGSNGYTF. The full variable domain, its missing parts supplied by reference TRBV19 and TRBJ1-2, is DGGITQSPKYLFRKEGQNVTLSCEQNLNHDAMYWYRQDPGQGLRLIYYSQIVNDFQKGDIAEGYSVSREKKESFPLTVTSAQKNPTAFYLCASLEVGGSNGYTFGSGTRLTVV.

Of note for this clonotype: A junction end diverges from the germline sequence, so it may reflect a read error. The V call is TRBV7-4, the J call TRBJ2-2, with 7 positions matching TRBD1. Germline CDR1 and CDR2: SGHVT and SQSDAQ. The CDR3 runs to 20 residues. DNA for the CDR3: TGTGCCAGCAGCTCAACCTCCGGGACAGTTCTTAACGGGAACACCGGGAAGCTGTTTTTT. Translation gives CASSSTSGTVLNGNTGKLFF.